Presented here are 26 T cell receptor beta chains from one specimen sequenced in a study of T cell responses to AZD1222 COVID-19 vaccine. The repertoire was sequenced with immunoSEQ multiplex PCR; TCRdb's copy has only in-frame clones and lacks some. Of around 97,000 clones listed, roughly 91% were seen once; the top ten hold 45% to 50%. This specimen was peripheral blood, taken on day 0 of AZD1222 vaccination. These receptors all stem from an adult in good health.

J is TRBJ1-1 and V is TRBV28; TRBD1 is a possible D gene (6 bases). The CDR3 spans 14 residues. Germline V gene data show CDR1 as MDHEN and CDR2 as SYDVKM. With 4 bases removed from V and 4 bases from J, the gap between germline ends came to 13 bases. CDR3 coding DNA: TGTGCCAGCAGTTCCCCCAGGGGACCCACTGAAGCTTTCTTT. It codes for CASSSPRGPTEAFF. Variable domain in full (rest from reference TRBV28 and TRBJ1-1): DVKVTQSSRYLVKRTGEKVFLECVQDMDHENMFWYRQDPGLGLRLIYFSYDVKMKEKGDIPEGYSVSREKKERFSLILESASTNQTSMYLCASSSPRGPTEAFFGQGTRLTVV.

The gene calls are TRBV20-1 and TRBJ2-5; TRBD2 agrees at 8 bases. This CDR3 contains 15 residues. The germline V gene encodes CDR1 DFQATT and CDR2 SNEGSKA (reference sequence). The V and J ends lost 3 bases and 2 bases, in that order; junction bases with no gene match: 8. The CDR3 loop is CSASVVAGIQETQYF. CDR3 sequence (DNA): TGCAGTGCTAGTGTGGTAGCGGGGATACAAGAGACCCAGTACTTC.

The gene calls are TRBV12-3 or TRBV12-4 and TRBJ1-3; TRBD1 agrees at 7 bases. V was pared by 5 bases and J by 16 bases, with 11 bases of the junction left unmatched. The CDR3 runs 12 residues. The DNA of the CDR3 is TGTGCCAGCAGTCCCCGATATGACAGGGTTTATTTT. Its translation: CASSPRYDRVYF.

This chain links TRBV7-2 with TRBJ1-6, with 9 bases fitting TRBD1. This CDR3 has 15 residues. In germline, CDR1 is SGHTA, CDR2 FQGNSA. V shed 4 bases, J shed 6 bases, and the junction held 4 bases outside the gene matches. This CDR3 reads CASSYGTGTNSPLHF. The CDR3 nucleotides read TGTGCCAGCAGCTACGGGACAGGGACTAATTCACCCCTCCACTTT. Together with reference TRBV7-2 and TRBJ1-6, the CDR3 gives the full variable domain: GAGVSQSPSNKVTEKGKDVELRCDPISGHTALYWYRQSLGQGLEFLIYFQGNSAPDKSGLPSDRFSAERTGGSVSTLTIQRTQQEDSAVYLCASSYGTGTNSPLHFGNGTRLTVT.

The chain is built from TRBV6-5 and TRBJ1-1; D ambiguous. The CDR3 contains 14 residues. Germline assignment: CDR1 MNHEY and CDR2 SVGAGI. Trimming took off 0 bases at V and 1 base at J, with 6 bases between the two ends. This chain's CDR3 is CASSYSRKNTEAFF. The CDR3 DNA sequence: TGTGCCAGCAGTTACTCGCGCAAGAACACTGAAGCTTTCTTT.

The V and J genes are TRBV30 and TRBJ1-1; D remains ambiguous. CDR3 length equals 13 residues. Trimming pared 4 bases from V and 2 bases from J, leaving 11 bases between. Germline CDR1 GTSNPN, CDR2 SVGIG (reference sequence). The chain's CDR3 is CAWNGLSNTEAFF. The DNA of the CDR3 is TGTGCCTGGAACGGGCTAAGCAACACTGAAGCTTTCTTT.

The chain combines TRBV6-1 with TRBJ2-3; weak D call: TRBD1 (6 bases). V was cut by 0 bases and J by 3 bases, with 16 bases left in between. CDR3 size: 17 residues. Germline V gene lookup returns CDR1 MNHNS and CDR2 SASEGT. The CDR3 here is CASSEALTGSGTDTQYF. CDR3 DNA: TGTGCCAGCAGTGAAGCACTTACAGGGTCGGGGACAGATACGCAGTATTTT.

The J gene is TRBJ1-2, the V gene TRBV12-3 or TRBV12-4, with unresolved D. V lost 5 bases and J lost 8, with 12 bases in between. The CDR3 consists of 12 residues. The CDR3 DNA reads TGTGCCAGCAGTGGTTCCTCGAGCGGCTACACCTTC. Protein product: CASSGSSSGYTF.

J is TRBJ2-2 and V is TRBV7-3; possibly TRBD1 or TRBD2 for D (5 bases each). Looked up from germline, CDR1 is SGHTA and CDR2 is FQGTGA. Trimming took off 0 bases at V and 0 bases at J, with 11 bases between the two ends. This CDR3 is built from 17 residues. CDR3 protein: CASSLTSLGANTGELFF. The CDR3 nucleotides are TGTGCCAGCAGCTTAACTAGCCTGGGGGCGAACACCGGGGAGCTGTTTTTT. Full variable domain (remainder filled in from reference TRBV7-3 and TRBJ2-2): GAGVSQTPSNKVTEKGKYVELRCDPISGHTALYWYRQSLGQGPEFLIYFQGTGAADDSGLPNDRFFAVRPEGSVSTLKIQRTERGDSAVYLCASSLTSLGANTGELFFGEGSRLTVL.

This clone occurred once. The CDR3 loop is CASSLDFAAGEQYF. The CDR3, as DNA: TGTGCCAGCAGCTTAGATTTTGCGGCGGGAGAGCAGTACTTC. This chain links TRBV7-3 with TRBJ2-7; a weak D match, TRBD2 (6 bases). This CDR3 is built from 14 residues. With 2 bases removed from V and 7 bases from J, the gap between germline ends came to 15 bases. The germline CDR1 and CDR2 sequences are SGHTA and FQGTGA.

The chain joins TRBV19 to TRBJ1-1; D is undetermined. Germline values: CDR1 LNHDA, CDR2 SQIVND (reference sequence). This CDR3 is built from 14 residues. Trimming stripped 1 base from V and 0 bases from J, with 6 bases between. DNA for the CDR3: TGTGCCAGTAGTATAGGACCACTGAACACTGAAGCTTTCTTT. As protein: CASSIGPLNTEAFF.

The V and J genes are TRBV5-1 and TRBJ1-5; 7 bases align to TRBD1. V lost 4 bases, J lost 7 bases, and 14 bases stayed unmatched. Germline CDR1 and CDR2: SGHRS and YFSETQ. The CDR3 is 16 residues long. Here the CDR3 DNA reads TGCGCCAGCAGCCCCGGTGGAGGGGGCAGCAGGCAGCCCCAGCATTTT. Its protein is CASSPGGGGSRQPQHF.

This chain uses TRBV28 with TRBJ2-5, with 9 bases lining up with TRBD1. The CDR3 runs 15 residues. Germline V gene sequence: CDR1 MDHEN, CDR2 SYDVKM. V shed 5 bases, J shed 5 bases, and the junction held 9 bases outside the gene matches. The CDR3 loop reads CASSQGTGITETQYF. For the CDR3, the DNA is TGTGCCAGCAGTCAGGGGACAGGGATCACTGAGACCCAGTACTTC.

This clone was seen a handful of times. DNA of the CDR3: TGTGCCAGCAGCTTGGGCGGGACTAGCGGCCCCTACGAGCAGTACTTC. It translates to CASSLGGTSGPYEQYF. The rearrangement uses TRBV5-4 and TRBJ2-7, with 11 bases lining up with TRBD2. Germline trimming cut 0 bases from V and 2 bases from J; bases unmatched to any gene: 4. CDR3 size: 16 residues. Germline lookup yields CDR1 SGHNT and CDR2 YYREEE (reference sequence).

V usage is TRBV7-2 and J usage is TRBJ1-2, with 9 bases identical to TRBD1. The V gene's germline CDR1 is SGHTA and CDR2 FQGNSA. CDR3 length equals 14 residues. V shed 5 bases and J 4 bases; nucleotides not matched to a gene: 5. CDR3 nucleotide sequence: TGTGCCAGCAGCGGACAGGGGCCCCCCTATGGCTACACCTTC. It yields the protein CASSGQGPPYGYTF.

The V call is TRBV7-9, the J call TRBJ1-1, with 9 nucleotides matching TRBD1. The germline V gene has CDR1 SEHNR and CDR2 FQNEAQ (reference sequence). The junction had 5 bases not matched to a gene; V was cut back by 6 bases and J by 6 bases. The CDR3 runs 13 residues. CDR3 sequence reads: CASRLTGGSEAFF. The CDR3 nucleotides read TGTGCCAGCAGACTAACAGGGGGCTCTGAAGCTTTCTTT.

This rearrangement joins TRBV27 to TRBJ1-6; 7 bases map to TRBD1. This CDR3 has 14 residues. The germline V gene has CDR1 MNHEY and CDR2 SMNVEV (reference sequence). Trimming cost V 7 bases and J 7 bases; bases outside gene matches: 7. As DNA, the CDR3 is TGTGCCAGCACAGCCGGGACAGTCAATTCACCCCTCCACTTT. Translation gives CASTAGTVNSPLHF.

As regards this clone: The same CDR3 can be traced to other DNA sequences in this sample. The rearrangement joins TRBV28 to TRBJ2-2; D gene unclear. The length of the CDR3 is 11 residues. The V end lost 4 bases, the J end lost 5 bases, and 2 bases lay between the germline ends. Per germline, CDR1 MDHEN and CDR2 SYDVKM. The CDR3 region has the DNA TGTGCCAGCAGTTCTACCGGGGAGCTGTTTTTT. Amino acids: CASSSTGELFF.

The chain combines TRBV6-2 or TRBV6-3 with TRBJ1-5, with D perhaps matching TRBD1 (6 bases). V gave up 3 bases and J gave up 5 bases, with 14 bases separating them. CDR1 and CDR2 from the germline V gene are MNHEY and SVGEGT. There are 15 residues in the CDR3. The CDR3 nucleotides read TGTGCCAGCAGTTATTCCAGGGGAGGACATCAGCCCCAGCATTTT. This encodes CASSYSRGGHQPQHF.

V gene TRBV28 combines with J gene TRBJ1-1; D is unresolved. The length of the CDR3 is 15 residues. V was trimmed by 6 bases and J by 1 base, leaving 15 bases between them. The germline CDR1 and CDR2 sequences are MDHEN and SYDVKM. CDR3 sequence (DNA): TGTGCCAGCAGCACGGGCGCATCAGGGAACACTGAAGCTTTCTTT. Encoded protein: CASSTGASGNTEAFF. Looking up the rest from reference TRBV28 and TRBJ1-1 gives the full variable domain: DVKVTQSSRYLVKRTGEKVFLECVQDMDHENMFWYRQDPGLGLRLIYFSYDVKMKEKGDIPEGYSVSREKKERFSLILESASTNQTSMYLCASSTGASGNTEAFFGQGTRLTVV.

The table lists this clone with a few counts. The rearrangement joins TRBV4-2 to TRBJ1-6; 10 bases fit TRBD1. The CDR3 contains 16 residues. V shed 4 bases and J 9 bases; nucleotides not matched to a gene: 9. In germline, CDR1 is LGHNA, CDR2 YNFKEQ. The CDR3: CASSLEGDRGGSPLHF. As DNA, the CDR3 is TGTGCCAGCAGCCTCGAGGGGGACAGGGGCGGTTCACCCCTCCACTTT.

The V gene is TRBV3-1 (or the pseudogene TRBV3-2), the J gene TRBJ2-1; D unresolved. The CDR3 runs 17 residues. CDR1 LGHDT and CDR2 YNNKEL come from the germline V gene (reference sequence). The V gene lost 5 bases and the J gene lost 0 bases, with 17 bases spanning the gap. CDR3 loop: CASSSRRPIPSYNEQFF. In DNA form, the CDR3 reads TGTGCCAGCAGCTCACGAAGGCCAATCCCCTCCTACAATGAGCAGTTCTTC.

The genes are TRBV7-2 and TRBJ1-2; D unresolved. Trimming left V 5 bases short and J 8 bases short, with 18 bases between. The CDR3 is made up of 14 amino acids. Germline V gene data show CDR1 as SGHTA and CDR2 as FQGNSA. This CDR3 is CASSPRVALVGYTF. The CDR3 DNA reads as TGTGCCAGCAGCCCCCGGGTAGCCCTAGTGGGCTACACCTTC. Supplemented by reference TRBV7-2 and TRBJ1-2, the full variable domain reads GAGVSQSPSNKVTEKGKDVELRCDPISGHTALYWYRQSLGQGLEFLIYFQGNSAPDKSGLPSDRFSAERTGGSVSTLTIQRTQQEDSAVYLCASSPRVALVGYTFGSGTRLTVV.

This chain links TRBV9 with TRBJ2-7; 7 bases line up with TRBD1. V trimming: 4 bases; J trimming: 2 bases; junction bases outside the gene matches: 12. The CDR3 runs to 16 residues. CDR1 SGDLS and CDR2 YYNGEE come from the germline V gene. CDR3: CASSPRPGQATYEQYF. In DNA form, the CDR3 reads TGTGCCAGCAGCCCCCGACCCGGACAGGCGACCTACGAGCAGTACTTC.

The chain combines TRBV5-4 with TRBJ2-2; D is ambiguous. Germline CDR1 is SGHNT and CDR2 is YYREEE (reference sequence). The CDR3 has 13 residues. V was shortened by 4 bases and J by 8 bases, with 12 bases between the two germline ends. The CDR3, as DNA: TGTGCCAGCAGCGTTGCCTCCAGAGGGGAGCTGTTTTTT. It is translated as CASSVASRGELFF.

The chain carries TRBV24-1 and TRBJ2-1; D remains unclear. Germline CDR1 reads KGHDR; CDR2 reads SFDVKD. Trimming took off 6 bases at V and 7 bases at J, with 18 bases between the two ends. The CDR3 has 15 residues. CDR3 sequence: CATSFSRTDTNEQFF. CDR3 in DNA: TGTGCCACCAGTTTCTCGCGAACTGATACAAATGAGCAGTTCTTC.